These T cell receptor beta chains were read from a single sample in a study of shared clonotypes between healthy human individuals. Method: immunoSEQ multiplex PCR; TCRdb's copy keeps in-frame clones and lacks some. The sample carries roughly 410,000 clones, 95% to 97% recorded once. Sequencing was done on a sample of memory CD8+ T cells sorted from blood. The source is a man aged 25 to 40 in good health. Both conserved end residues are trimmed from each CDR3. The order of the fields is CDR3 protein, V gene, J gene.

CDR3: ARSPEGSQPQH
V: TRBV5-3
J: TRBJ1-5

CDR3: ASSPGTGYGYT
V: TRBV18
J: TRBJ1-2

CDR3: ASSLMGPGSSGANVLT
V: TRBV7-6
J: TRBJ2-6

CDR3: ATSRERSLSYNEQF
V: TRBV15
J: TRBJ2-1

CDR3: ASSFGGGGWYEQY
V: TRBV7-9
J: TRBJ2-7

CDR3: ASSLSGTGELF
V: TRBV5-4
J: TRBJ2-2

CDR3: ASSPQQGSEKLF
V: TRBV18
J: TRBJ1-4

CDR3: ASRKAGLAGYFQY
V: TRBV11-2
J: TRBJ2-4

CDR3: ASSLSGGSTDTQY
V: TRBV2
J: TRBJ2-3

CDR3: ASSQWGETQY
V: TRBV4-1
J: TRBJ2-5

CDR3: ASSEGNTEAF
V: TRBV6-1
J: TRBJ1-1

CDR3: ASSIRTGGGEKLF
V: TRBV2
J: TRBJ1-4

CDR3: ASSLAAGPTGETQY
V: TRBV7-2
J: TRBJ2-5

CDR3: ASSESGETQY
V: TRBV6-1
J: TRBJ2-5

CDR3: AISADELLSTDTQY
V: TRBV10-3
J: TRBJ2-3

CDR3: ASSFPPYGNPYEQY
V: TRBV7-9
J: TRBJ2-7

CDR3: ASSRLLQETQY
V: TRBV5-1
J: TRBJ2-5

CDR3: ASSLGGGSGANVLT
V: TRBV5-5
J: TRBJ2-6

CDR3: ASSLGGGGYT
V: TRBV11-3
J: TRBJ1-2

CDR3: ASSLGHSYEQY
V: TRBV28
J: TRBJ2-7

CDR3: ASSRIAYEQY
V: TRBV28
J: TRBJ2-7

CDR3: ASSLSSRGYQPQH
V: TRBV28
J: TRBJ1-5

CDR3: SVVRAQLGGYT
V: TRBV29-1
J: TRBJ1-2

CDR3: ASSVGVVGTGELF
V: TRBV5-4
J: TRBJ2-2

CDR3: ANSLSTANYGYT
V: TRBV5-1
J: TRBJ1-2

CDR3: ASSLTGDSANYGYT
V: TRBV7-9
J: TRBJ1-2